These 15 T cell receptor beta chains were all obtained from the same sample, sequenced in a study of cytomegalovirus exposure and HLA in healthy donors. The primer mix had 60 Vbeta and 13 Jbeta primers. Sequencing was performed with immunoSEQ multiplex PCR; in TCRdb, only in-frame clones are kept and a portion is missing. The table has about 71,000 clones, less than 75% seen once. Sequencing input: PBMCs. Receptor source: a man aged 40-49 years in good health and CMV-seropositive.

The table lists this clone with a few counts. This chain links TRBV28 with TRBJ1-3; no clear D gene. The ends were cut back, 6 bases at V and 0 bases at J, with 12 bases in the middle. Germline loops: CDR1 MDHEN, CDR2 SYDVKM. The CDR3 has 15 residues. This chain's CDR3 is CASSAPPSSGNTIYF. The CDR3 DNA sequence: TGTGCCAGCAGCGCCCCACCGAGCTCTGGAAACACCATATATTTT. Drawing the rest from reference TRBV28 and TRBJ1-3, the complete variable domain is DVKVTQSSRYLVKRTGEKVFLECVQDMDHENMFWYRQDPGLGLRLIYFSYDVKMKEKGDIPEGYSVSREKKERFSLILESASTNQTSMYLCASSAPPSSGNTIYFGEGSWLTVV.

V is TRBV25-1 and J is TRBJ1-2, with 8 positions matching TRBD1. V lost 6 bases, J lost 2 bases, and 14 bases stayed unmatched. Germline-derived CDR1 and CDR2 are MGHDK and SYGVNS. The CDR3 runs to 17 residues. CDR3 amino acids: CASSFPYRQGRNYGYTF. The CDR3 DNA reads TGTGCCAGCAGCTTCCCTTATCGACAGGGGAGGAACTATGGCTACACCTTC.

This clone came up a few times. J is TRBJ2-2 and V is TRBV5-1, with a possible D match to TRBD2 (7 bases). There are 15 residues in the CDR3. The germline V gene has CDR1 SGHRS and CDR2 YFSETQ. V was pared by 0 bases and J by 5 bases, with 11 bases between. CDR3 coding DNA: TGCGCCAGCAGCTTGGAGGGGGGGCGTACCGGGGAGCTGTTTTTT. Translated, it gives CASSLEGGRTGELFF.

As for this clone: Sequence at one end of the junction differs from germline and may be a read error. The rearrangement joins TRBV27 to TRBJ1-1, with D uncertain. The germline V gene has CDR1 MNHEY and CDR2 SMNVEV (reference sequence). The CDR3 has 17 amino acids. CDR3 in DNA: TGTGCCAGCAGTTTATCACGGATCACAAACCTGGGCACTGAAACTTTCTTT. It specifies CASSLSRITNLGTETFF.

V usage is TRBV13 and J usage is TRBJ2-7; D is possibly TRBD1 (5 bases). The CDR3 has 18 residues. The V gene lost 1 base and the J gene lost 2 bases, with 21 bases spanning the gap. Germline V gene sequence: CDR1 PRHDT, CDR2 FYEKMQ (reference sequence). In nucleotides, the CDR3 is TGTGCCAGCAGCTTAGCTCCCCTTACAGGCCCCTCGCCCTACGAGCAGTACTTC. Translation gives CASSLAPLTGPSPYEQYF.

The chain joins TRBV2 to TRBJ2-3; a possible D gene is TRBD2 (5 bases). The length of the CDR3 is 14 residues. Per germline, CDR1 SNHLY and CDR2 FYNNEI. V was cut by 6 bases and J by 4 bases, with 14 bases left in between. For the CDR3, the DNA is TGTGCCAGCAGCCGAGGGCAGGTAGCAGATACGCAGTATTTT. Translation: CASSRGQVADTQYF.

This sequence joins TRBV5-4 and TRBJ1-2; D unclear. This CDR3 region has 15 residues. Per germline, CDR1 SGHNT and CDR2 YYREEE (reference sequence). V lost 5 bases, J lost 3 bases, and 17 bases lay in between. This CDR3 reads CASRFDWAIDYGYTF. The DNA of the CDR3 is TGTGCCAGCAGGTTCGATTGGGCGATCGACTATGGCTACACCTTC.

This chain connects TRBV6-6 to TRBJ2-6; D gene unclear. Germline CDR1 reads MNHNY; CDR2 reads SVGAGI (reference sequence). The germline V and J ends were trimmed by 7 bases and 0 bases, with 10 bases remaining between them. The CDR3 is made up of 15 amino acids. The CDR3 bases are TGTGCCAGCACAAAAACAGACTCTGGGGCCAACGTCCTGACTTTC. Protein sequence: CASTKTDSGANVLTF.

This clone was detected a few times. V usage is TRBV7-9 and J usage is TRBJ2-5; 7 nucleotides line up with TRBD1. Per the germline V gene, CDR1 is SEHNR and CDR2 is FQNEAQ (reference sequence). The J segment lost 0 bases and the V segment lost 1 base, leaving 2 bases of the junction unmatched. CDR3 length: 15 amino acids. CDR3 in amino acids: CASSLGTGDQETQYF. In DNA form, the CDR3 reads TGTGCCAGCAGCTTAGGCACAGGGGACCAAGAGACCCAGTACTTC. Looking up the rest from reference TRBV7-9 and TRBJ2-5 gives the full variable domain: DTGVSQNPRHKITKRGQNVTFRCDPISEHNRLYWYRQTLGQGPEFLTYFQNEAQLEKSRLLSDRFSAERPKGSFSTLEIQRTEQGDSAMYLCASSLGTGDQETQYFGPGTRLLVL.

The chain combines TRBV29-1 with TRBJ2-3; no clear D. The CDR3 runs to 11 residues. The germline CDR1 and CDR2 sequences are SQVTM and ANQGSEA. V lost 5 bases and J lost 11, with 14 bases in between. CDR3 sequence: CSVREAPGQYF. In DNA form, the CDR3 reads TGCAGCGTTCGTGAGGCTCCGGGGCAGTATTTT.

The CDR3 coding sequence is TGCGCCAGCAGTCACGGTGCTAATGAGCAGTTCTTC. Protein product: CASSHGANEQFF. The J gene is TRBJ2-1, the V gene TRBV5-1; no firm D call. The CDR3 sequence is 12 residues long. Deletions cut 5 bases from V and 7 bases from J, with 10 bases between. The germline gives CDR1 SGHRS, CDR2 YFSETQ.

J is TRBJ2-5 and V is TRBV29-1, with D maybe TRBD1 (6 bases). Per germline, CDR1 SQVTM and CDR2 ANQGSEA. This CDR3 is built from 14 residues. V was cut by 4 bases and J by 4 bases, with 16 bases left in between. CDR3 DNA sequence: TGCAGCGTTGTTGACCCATCACAGGGAGAGACCCAGTACTTC. This gives the protein CSVVDPSQGETQYF.

This clone was seen only a few times. J is TRBJ2-7 and V is TRBV2; TRBD2 is a possible D gene (5 bases). Germline CDR1 SNHLY, CDR2 FYNNEI. The CDR3 spans 14 residues. V was cut by 8 bases and J by 0 bases, with 14 bases left in between. Here the CDR3 reads CASGASQPSYEQYF. The CDR3 DNA follows: TGTGCCAGCGGCGCTAGCCAGCCCTCCTACGAGCAGTACTTC.

The CDR3 coding sequence is TGTGCCAGCACCCTAGGGGGGGTTTATGGCTACACCTTC. Protein sequence: CASTLGGVYGYTF. The chain is built from TRBV28 and TRBJ1-2; TRBD1 might be the D (6 bases). The CDR3 is made up of 13 amino acids. Germline assignment: CDR1 MDHEN and CDR2 SYDVKM. The ends were cut back, 7 bases at V and 5 bases at J, with 14 bases in the middle.

The chain employs TRBV7-9 and TRBJ1-2; D not resolved. Deletions cut 4 bases from V and 8 bases from J, with 14 bases between. This CDR3 has 13 amino acids. Germline V lookup: CDR1 SEHNR, CDR2 FQNEAQ (reference sequence). This CDR3 is CASSSRVRGGYTF. In DNA, the CDR3 is TGTGCCAGCAGCTCTCGGGTCAGAGGAGGCTACACCTTC.